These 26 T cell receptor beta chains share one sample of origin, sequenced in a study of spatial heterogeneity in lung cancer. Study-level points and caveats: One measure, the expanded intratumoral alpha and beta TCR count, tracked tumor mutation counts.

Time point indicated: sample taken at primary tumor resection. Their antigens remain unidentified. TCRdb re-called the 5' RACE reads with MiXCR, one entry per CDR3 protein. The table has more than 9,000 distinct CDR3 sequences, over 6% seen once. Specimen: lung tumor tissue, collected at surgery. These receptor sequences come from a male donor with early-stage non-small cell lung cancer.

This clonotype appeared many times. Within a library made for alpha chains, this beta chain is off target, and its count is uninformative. CDR3 coding DNA: TGCAGCGTCAGGGGACAGGGCTCTGAAGCTTTCTTT. This encodes CSVRGQGSEAFF. The rearrangement links TRBV29-1 to TRBJ1-1, with 9 bases fitting TRBD1. Per the germline V gene, CDR1 is SQVTM and CDR2 is ANQGSEA. The CDR3 covers 12 residues. J lost 6 bases, V lost 6 bases, and 5 bases had no gene match. Supplemented by reference TRBV29-1 and TRBJ1-1, the full variable domain reads SAVISQKPSRDICQRGTSLTIQCQVDSQVTMMFWYRQQPGQSLTLIATANQGSEATYESGFVIDKFPISRPNLTFSTLTVSNMSPEDSSIYLCSVRGQGSEAFFGQGTRLTVV.

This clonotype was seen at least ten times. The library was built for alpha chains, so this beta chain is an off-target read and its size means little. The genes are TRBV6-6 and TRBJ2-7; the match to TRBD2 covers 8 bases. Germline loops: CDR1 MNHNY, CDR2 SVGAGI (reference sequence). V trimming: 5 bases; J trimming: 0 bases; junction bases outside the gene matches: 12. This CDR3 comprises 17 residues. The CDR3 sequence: CASSALSGTRSSYEQYF. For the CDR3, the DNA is TGTGCCAGCAGTGCGCTATCCGGGACTAGAAGCTCCTACGAGCAGTACTTC.

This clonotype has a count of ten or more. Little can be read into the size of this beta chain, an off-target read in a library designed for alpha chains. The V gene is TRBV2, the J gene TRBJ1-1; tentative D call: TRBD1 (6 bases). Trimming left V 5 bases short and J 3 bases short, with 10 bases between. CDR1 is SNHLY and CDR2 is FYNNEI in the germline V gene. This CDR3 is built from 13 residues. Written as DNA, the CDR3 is TGTGCCAGCAGTCTACAGGGATACACTGAAGCTTTCTTT. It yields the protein CASSLQGYTEAFF.

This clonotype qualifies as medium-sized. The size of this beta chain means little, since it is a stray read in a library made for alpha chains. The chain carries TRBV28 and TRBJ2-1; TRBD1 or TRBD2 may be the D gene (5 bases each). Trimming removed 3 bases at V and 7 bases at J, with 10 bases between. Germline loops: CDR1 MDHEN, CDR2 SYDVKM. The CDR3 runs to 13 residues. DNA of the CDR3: TGTGCCAGCAGTTTTGGGGGAAGGAATGAGCAGTTCTTC. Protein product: CASSFGGRNEQFF.

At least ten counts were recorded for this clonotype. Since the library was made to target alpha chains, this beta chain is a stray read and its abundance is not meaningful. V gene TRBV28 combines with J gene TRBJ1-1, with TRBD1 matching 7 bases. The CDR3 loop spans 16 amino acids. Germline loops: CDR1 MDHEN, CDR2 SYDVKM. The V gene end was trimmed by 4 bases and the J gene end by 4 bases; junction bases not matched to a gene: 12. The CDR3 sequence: CASSSQGTLSGTEAFF. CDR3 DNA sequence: TGTGCCAGCAGTTCACAGGGGACTCTTTCGGGCACTGAAGCTTTCTTT. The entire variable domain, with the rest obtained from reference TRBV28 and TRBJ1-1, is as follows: DVKVTQSSRYLVKRTGEKVFLECVQDMDHENMFWYRQDPGLGLRLIYFSYDVKMKEKGDIPEGYSVSREKKERFSLILESASTNQTSMYLCASSSQGTLSGTEAFFGQGTRLTVV.

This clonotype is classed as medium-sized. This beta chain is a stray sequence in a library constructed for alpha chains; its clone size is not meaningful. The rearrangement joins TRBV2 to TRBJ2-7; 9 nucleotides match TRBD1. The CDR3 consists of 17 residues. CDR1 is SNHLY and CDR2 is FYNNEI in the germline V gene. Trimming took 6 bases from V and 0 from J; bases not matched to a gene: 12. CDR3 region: CASRVYRGLPPSYEQYV. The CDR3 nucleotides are TGTGCCAGCAGAGTGTACAGGGGGCTACCCCCCTCCTACGAGCAGTACGTC.

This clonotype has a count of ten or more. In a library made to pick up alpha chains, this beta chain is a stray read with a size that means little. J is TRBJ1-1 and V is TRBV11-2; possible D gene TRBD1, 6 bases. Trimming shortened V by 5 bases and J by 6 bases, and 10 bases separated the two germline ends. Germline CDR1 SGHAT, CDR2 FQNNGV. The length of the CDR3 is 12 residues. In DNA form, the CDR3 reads TGTGCCAGCAGCAGGACAGAGGCTGAAGCTTTCTTT. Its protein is CASSRTEAEAFF.

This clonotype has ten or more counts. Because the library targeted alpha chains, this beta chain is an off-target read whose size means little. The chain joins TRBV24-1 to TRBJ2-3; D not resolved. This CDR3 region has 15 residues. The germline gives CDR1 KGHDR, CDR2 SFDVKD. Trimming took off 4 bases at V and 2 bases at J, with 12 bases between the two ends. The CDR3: CATSEDGVATDTQYF. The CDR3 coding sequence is TGTGCCACCAGTGAAGACGGCGTTGCCACAGATACGCAGTATTTT.

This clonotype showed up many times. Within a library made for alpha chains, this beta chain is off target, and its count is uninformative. CDR3 nucleotide sequence: TGCAGTGCTAGAGATCCAGCCAAGGGGGAGAGTGAGAACGAGCAGTACTTC. Its translation: CSARDPAKGESENEQYF. The V and J genes are TRBV20-1 and TRBJ2-7; D perhaps matches TRBD1 (6 bases). The CDR3 runs to 17 residues. Germline V CDR1 and CDR2: DFQATT, SNEGSKA (reference sequence). Trimming pared 0 bases from V and 5 bases from J, leaving 23 bases between.

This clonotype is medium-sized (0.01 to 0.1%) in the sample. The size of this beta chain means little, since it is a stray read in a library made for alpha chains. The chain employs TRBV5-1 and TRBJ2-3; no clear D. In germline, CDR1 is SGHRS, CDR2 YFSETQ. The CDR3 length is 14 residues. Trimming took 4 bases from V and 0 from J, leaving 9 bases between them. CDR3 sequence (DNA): TGCGCCAGCAGCGCTGAGACTAGCACAGATACGCAGTATTTT. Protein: CASSAETSTDTQYF.

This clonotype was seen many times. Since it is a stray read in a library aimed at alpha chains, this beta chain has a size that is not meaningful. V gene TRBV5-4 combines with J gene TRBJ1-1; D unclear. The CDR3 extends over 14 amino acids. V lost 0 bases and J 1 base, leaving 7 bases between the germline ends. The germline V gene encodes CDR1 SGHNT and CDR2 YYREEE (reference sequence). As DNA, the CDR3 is TGTGCCAGCAGCTTGGGGGTCGGGAACACTGAAGCTTTCTTT. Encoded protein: CASSLGVGNTEAFF.

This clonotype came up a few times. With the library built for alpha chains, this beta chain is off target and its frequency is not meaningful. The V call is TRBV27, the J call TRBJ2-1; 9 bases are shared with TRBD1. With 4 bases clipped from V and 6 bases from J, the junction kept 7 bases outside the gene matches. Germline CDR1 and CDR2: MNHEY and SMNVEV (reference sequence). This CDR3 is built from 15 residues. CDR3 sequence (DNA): TGTGCCAGCAGTTACGGACAGGGGCCCTTCAATGAGCAGTTCTTC. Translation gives CASSYGQGPFNEQFF.

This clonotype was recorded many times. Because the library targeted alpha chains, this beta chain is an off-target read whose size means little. CDR3 amino acids: CSARDWGRPEAFF. The DNA for the CDR3 is TGCAGTGCTAGAGACTGGGGAAGGCCTGAAGCTTTCTTT. The chain links TRBV20-1 to TRBJ1-1; D remains unclear. The CDR3 totals 13 residues. CDR1 is DFQATT, CDR2 SNEGSKA, per germline (reference sequence). V lost 0 bases to trimming and J lost 6 bases, with 11 bases between them.

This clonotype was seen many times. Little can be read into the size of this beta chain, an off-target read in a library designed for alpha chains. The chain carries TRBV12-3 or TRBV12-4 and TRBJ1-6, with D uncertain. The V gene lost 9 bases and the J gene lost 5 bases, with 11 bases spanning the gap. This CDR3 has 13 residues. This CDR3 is CASSKGHNSPLHF. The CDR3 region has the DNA TGTGCCAGTAGCAAGGGTCATAATTCACCCCTCCACTTT.

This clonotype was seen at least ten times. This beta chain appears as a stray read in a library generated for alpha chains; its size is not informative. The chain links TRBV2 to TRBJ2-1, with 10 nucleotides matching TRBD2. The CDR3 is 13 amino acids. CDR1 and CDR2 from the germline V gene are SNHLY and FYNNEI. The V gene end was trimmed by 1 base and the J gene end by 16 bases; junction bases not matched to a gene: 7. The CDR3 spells CASSEEASGRGFF. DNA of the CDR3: TGTGCCAGCAGTGAAGAGGCTAGCGGGAGAGGTTTCTTC.

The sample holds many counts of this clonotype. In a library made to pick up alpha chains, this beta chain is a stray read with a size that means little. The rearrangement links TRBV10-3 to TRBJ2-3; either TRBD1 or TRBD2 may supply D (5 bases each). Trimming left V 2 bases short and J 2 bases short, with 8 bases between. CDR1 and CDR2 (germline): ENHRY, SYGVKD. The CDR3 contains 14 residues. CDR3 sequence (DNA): TGTGCCATCAGTGAGCGGGGCCCCACAGATACGCAGTATTTT. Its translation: CAISERGPTDTQYF.

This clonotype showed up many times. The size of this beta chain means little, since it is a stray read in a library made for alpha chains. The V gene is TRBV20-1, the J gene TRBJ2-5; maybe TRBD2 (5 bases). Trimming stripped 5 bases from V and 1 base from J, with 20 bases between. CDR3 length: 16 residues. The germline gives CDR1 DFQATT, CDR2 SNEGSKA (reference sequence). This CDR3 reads CSASSPLAAGQETQYF. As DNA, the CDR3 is TGCAGTGCTTCTAGCCCTTTGGCAGCCGGCCAAGAGACCCAGTACTTC.

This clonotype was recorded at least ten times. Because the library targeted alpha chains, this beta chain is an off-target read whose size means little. Written as DNA, the CDR3 is TGTGCCAGTAGCTTCACTTGGACGGCAAACTATGGCTACACCTTC. It yields the protein CASSFTWTANYGYTF. The J gene is TRBJ1-2, the V gene TRBV19, with no clear D. The CDR3 is 15 amino acids. Trimming shortened V by 6 bases and J by 2 bases, and 16 bases separated the two germline ends. The V gene's germline CDR1 is LNHDA and CDR2 SQIVND (reference sequence).

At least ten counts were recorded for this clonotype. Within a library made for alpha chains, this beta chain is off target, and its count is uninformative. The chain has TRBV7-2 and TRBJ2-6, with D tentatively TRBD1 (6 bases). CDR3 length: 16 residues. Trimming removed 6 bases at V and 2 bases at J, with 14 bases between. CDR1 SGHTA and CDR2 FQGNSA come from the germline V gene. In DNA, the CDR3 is TGTGCCAGCAGGCCTGACAGGTCCCCTGGGGCCAACGTCCTGACTTTC. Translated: CASRPDRSPGANVLTF.

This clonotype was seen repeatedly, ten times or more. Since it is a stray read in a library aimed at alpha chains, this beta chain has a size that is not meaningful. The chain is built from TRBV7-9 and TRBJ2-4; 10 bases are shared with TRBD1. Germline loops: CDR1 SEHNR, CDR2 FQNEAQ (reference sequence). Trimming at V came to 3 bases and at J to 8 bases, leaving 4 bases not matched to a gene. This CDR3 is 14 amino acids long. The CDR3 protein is CASSFDRGQDIQYF. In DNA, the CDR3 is TGTGCCAGCAGCTTCGACAGGGGGCAGGACATTCAGTACTTC. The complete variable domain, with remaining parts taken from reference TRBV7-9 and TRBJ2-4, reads DTGVSQNPRHKITKRGQNVTFRCDPISEHNRLYWYRQTLGQGPEFLTYFQNEAQLEKSRLLSDRFSAERPKGSFSTLEIQRTEQGDSAMYLCASSFDRGQDIQYFGAGTRLSVL.

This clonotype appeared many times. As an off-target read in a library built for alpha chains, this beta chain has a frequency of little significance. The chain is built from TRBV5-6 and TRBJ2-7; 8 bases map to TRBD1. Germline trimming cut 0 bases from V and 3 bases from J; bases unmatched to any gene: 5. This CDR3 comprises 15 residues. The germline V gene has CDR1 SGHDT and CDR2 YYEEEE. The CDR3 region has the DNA TGTGCCAGCAGCTTGGGGACAGGGCGTATCTACGAGCAGTACTTC. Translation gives CASSLGTGRIYEQYF. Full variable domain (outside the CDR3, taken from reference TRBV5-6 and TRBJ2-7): DAGVTQSPTHLIKTRGQQVTLRCSPKSGHDTVSWYQQALGQGPQFIFQYYEEEERQRGNFPDRFSGHQFPNYSSELNVNALLLGDSALYLCASSLGTGRIYEQYFGPGTRLTVT.

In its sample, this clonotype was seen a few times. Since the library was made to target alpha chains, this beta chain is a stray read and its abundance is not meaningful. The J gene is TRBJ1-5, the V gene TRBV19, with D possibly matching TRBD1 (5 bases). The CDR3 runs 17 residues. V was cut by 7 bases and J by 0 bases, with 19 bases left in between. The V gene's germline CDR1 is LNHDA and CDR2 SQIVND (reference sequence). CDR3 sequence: CASTNPGILDSNQPQHF. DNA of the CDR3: TGTGCCAGTACCAATCCAGGGATTCTAGATAGCAATCAGCCCCAGCATTTT.

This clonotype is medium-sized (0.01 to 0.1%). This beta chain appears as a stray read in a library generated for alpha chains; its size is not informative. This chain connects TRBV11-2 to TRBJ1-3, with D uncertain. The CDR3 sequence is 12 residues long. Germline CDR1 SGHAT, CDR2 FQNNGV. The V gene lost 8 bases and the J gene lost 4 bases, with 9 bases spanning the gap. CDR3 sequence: CASRDMGNTIYF. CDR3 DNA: TGTGCCAGCCGCGACATGGGAAACACCATATATTTT.

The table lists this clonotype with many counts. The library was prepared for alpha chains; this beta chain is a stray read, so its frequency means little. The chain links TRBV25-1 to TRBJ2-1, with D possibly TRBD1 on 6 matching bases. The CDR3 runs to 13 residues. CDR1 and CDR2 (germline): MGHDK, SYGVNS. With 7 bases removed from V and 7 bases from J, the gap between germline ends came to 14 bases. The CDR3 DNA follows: TGTGCCAGCAAGATAGGGGGTGATAATGAGCAGTTCTTC. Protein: CASKIGGDNEQFF.

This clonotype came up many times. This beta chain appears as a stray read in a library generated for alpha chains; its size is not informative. The CDR3 is CASSPQGGRTEAFF. DNA for the CDR3: TGTGCCAGCAGCCCCCAGGGGGGGCGAACTGAAGCTTTCTTT. V usage is TRBV4-2 and J usage is TRBJ1-1; TRBD1 aligns across 7 bases. There are 14 residues in the CDR3. After removal of 4 bases from V and 5 bases from J, the junction contained 7 bases not matched to a gene. CDR1 is LGHNA, CDR2 YNFKEQ, per germline.

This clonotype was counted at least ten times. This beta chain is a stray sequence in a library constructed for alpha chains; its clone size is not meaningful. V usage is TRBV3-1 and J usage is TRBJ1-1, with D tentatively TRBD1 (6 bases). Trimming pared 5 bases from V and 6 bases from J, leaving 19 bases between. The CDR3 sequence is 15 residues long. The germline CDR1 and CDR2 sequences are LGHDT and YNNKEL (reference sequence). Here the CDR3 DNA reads TGTGCCAGCAGCATGGGAGCAAGCACAGGGTCTGAAGCTTTCTTT. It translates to CASSMGASTGSEAFF.